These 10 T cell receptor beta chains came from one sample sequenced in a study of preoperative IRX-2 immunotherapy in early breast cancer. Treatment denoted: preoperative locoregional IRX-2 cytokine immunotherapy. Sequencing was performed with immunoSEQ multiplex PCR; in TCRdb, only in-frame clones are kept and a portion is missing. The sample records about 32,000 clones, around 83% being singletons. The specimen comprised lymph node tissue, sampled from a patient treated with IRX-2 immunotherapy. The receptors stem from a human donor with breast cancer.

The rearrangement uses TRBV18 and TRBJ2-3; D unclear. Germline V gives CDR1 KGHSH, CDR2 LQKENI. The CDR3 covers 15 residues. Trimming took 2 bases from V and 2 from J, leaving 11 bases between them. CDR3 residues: CASSPIGQATDTQYF. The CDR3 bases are TGTGCCAGCTCACCAATAGGGCAAGCCACAGATACGCAGTATTTT.

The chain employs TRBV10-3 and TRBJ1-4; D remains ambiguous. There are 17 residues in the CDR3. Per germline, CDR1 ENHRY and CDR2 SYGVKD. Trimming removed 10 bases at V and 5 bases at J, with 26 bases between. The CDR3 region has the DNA TGTGCCAGCTCCGGACGGGGTTACATTCGGGGAAATGAAAAACTGTTTTTT. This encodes CASSGRGYIRGNEKLFF.

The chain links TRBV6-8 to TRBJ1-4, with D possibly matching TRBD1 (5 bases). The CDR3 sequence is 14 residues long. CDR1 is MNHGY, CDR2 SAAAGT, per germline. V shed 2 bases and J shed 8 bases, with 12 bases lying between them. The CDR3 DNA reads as TGTGCCAGCAGTTACCGGGCAGGGTGGGAAAAACTGTTTTTT. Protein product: CASSYRAGWEKLFF.

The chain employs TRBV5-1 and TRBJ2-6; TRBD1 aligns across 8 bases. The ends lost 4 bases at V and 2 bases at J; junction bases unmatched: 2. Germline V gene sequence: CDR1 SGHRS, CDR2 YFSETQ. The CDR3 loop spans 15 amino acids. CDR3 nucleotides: TGCGCCAGCAGCGAACAGGGGGCTGGGGCCAACGTCCTGACTTTC. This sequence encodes CASSEQGAGANVLTF.

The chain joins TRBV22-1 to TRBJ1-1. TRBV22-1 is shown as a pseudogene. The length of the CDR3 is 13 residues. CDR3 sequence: CASSSRVMTEAFF. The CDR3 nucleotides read TGTGCCAGCAGTTCGAGAGTAATGACTGAAGCTTTCTTT.

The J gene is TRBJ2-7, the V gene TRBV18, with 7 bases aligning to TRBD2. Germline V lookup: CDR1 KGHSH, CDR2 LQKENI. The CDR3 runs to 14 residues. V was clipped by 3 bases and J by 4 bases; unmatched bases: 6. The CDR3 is CASSPLLGGYEQYF. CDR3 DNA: TGTGCCAGCTCACCTCTCCTCGGGGGGTACGAGCAGTACTTC.

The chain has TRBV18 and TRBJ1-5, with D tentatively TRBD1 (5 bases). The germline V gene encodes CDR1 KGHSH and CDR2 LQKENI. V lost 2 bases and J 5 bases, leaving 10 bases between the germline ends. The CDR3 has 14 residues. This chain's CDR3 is CASSPWGSDQPQHF. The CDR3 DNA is TGTGCCAGCTCACCATGGGGGTCTGATCAGCCCCAGCATTTT.

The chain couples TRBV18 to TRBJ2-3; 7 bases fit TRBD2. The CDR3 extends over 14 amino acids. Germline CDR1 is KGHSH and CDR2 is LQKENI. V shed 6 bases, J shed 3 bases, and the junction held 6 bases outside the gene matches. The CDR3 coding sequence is TGTGCCAGCTCCGTGACTAGCAATACAGATACGCAGTATTTT. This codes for CASSVTSNTDTQYF.

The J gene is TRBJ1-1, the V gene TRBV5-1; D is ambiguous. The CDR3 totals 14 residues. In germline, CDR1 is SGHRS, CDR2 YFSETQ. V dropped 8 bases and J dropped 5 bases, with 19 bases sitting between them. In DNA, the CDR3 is TGCGCCAGTGGGAGGGATCATTCACGAACTGAAGCTTTCTTT. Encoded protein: CASGRDHSRTEAFF.

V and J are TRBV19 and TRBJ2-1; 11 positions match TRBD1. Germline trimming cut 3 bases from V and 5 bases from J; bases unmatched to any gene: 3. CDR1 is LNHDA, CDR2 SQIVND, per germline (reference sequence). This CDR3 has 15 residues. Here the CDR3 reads CASSIPGQGDNEQFF. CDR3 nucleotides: TGTGCCAGTAGTATCCCGGGACAGGGGGACAATGAGCAGTTCTTC.